This T cell receptor beta chain stems from a study of cytomegalovirus exposure and HLA in healthy donors. TCRdb's copy holds only in-frame clones and misses some; the assay was immunoSEQ multiplex PCR. The profile shows 200,000 to 250,000 clones, approximately 90% of them singletons. Germline CDR1 is LNHNV and CDR2 is YYDKDF (reference sequence). The ends lost 0 bases at V and 7 bases at J; junction bases unmatched: 10. The CDR3 contains 16 residues. Study-wide points: Listed as cytomegalovirus-associated were 150 to 200 TCR beta chains.

Notes on this clone: Its antigen is unidentified.

This clonotype originated in a woman aged 18-29 years in good health and CMV-seronegative. The chain couples TRBV15 to TRBJ1-1, with 8 nucleotides matching TRBD1. Material: PBMCs. CDR3 loop: CATSRDPTGVGGEAFF. The CDR3 coding sequence is TGTGCCACCAGCAGAGATCCGACAGGGGTAGGTGGTGAAGCTTTCTTT.